A selection of T cell receptor beta chains follows, all from one sample in a study of graft-versus-host responses after intestinal transplantation. Their antigen targets remain unknown. Some clones are missing from TCRdb's copy, which holds only in-frame ones; the method was immunoSEQ multiplex PCR. In the table there are over 75,000 clones, 88% of which are singletons. This material consisted of unstimulated CD4+ T cells sorted from spleen or lymph node cells, taken before transplant. The receptors stem from a human donor who was the organ donor for an intestinal transplant. The CDR3 runs from the conserved cysteine through the conserved F or W. A D gene is named only where the DNA matches it firmly. Where a row states a size, it is once, few, many or the class of an expanded clone; other rows omit it.

clone_size j_call d_call v_call cdr3_nt cdr3_aa
NA TRBJ1-5 TRBD1 TRBV19 TGTGCCAGTACCACCGACAGGGTTTATGGTCAGCCCCAGCATTTT CASTTDRVYGQPQHF
NA TRBJ1-5 NA TRBV20-1 TGCAGTGCCGGAGCGAGCGGGCATTTT CSAGASGHF
NA TRBJ2-5 TRBD2 TRBV10-1 TGCGCCATAAGCCCTAGCGGACAAGAGACCCAGTACTTC CAISPSGQETQYF
NA TRBJ2-1 NA TRBV5-1 TGCGCCAGCGCCCTGACTAGGGTACACAATGAGCAGTTCTTC CASALTRVHNEQFF
NA TRBJ2-7 NA TRBV18 TGTGCCAGCTCACCACCGGGCCTGGCGTACGAGCAGTACTTC CASSPPGLAYEQYF
few TRBJ2-3 NA TRBV5-4 TGTGCCAGCAGCCTAGGGGGCGCTAGCGGGCGCACAGATACGCAGTATTTT CASSLGGASGRTDTQYF
NA TRBJ2-1 TRBD2 TRBV15 TGTGCCACCAGCCACACCGGGACTAGCCTCGACAATGAGCAGTTCTTC CATSHTGTSLDNEQFF
NA TRBJ2-1 NA TRBV5-3 TGTGCCAGAAAACCCCCCCCGGGTAGTGAGCAGTTCTTC CARKPPPGSEQFF
once TRBJ2-7 TRBD2 TRBV28 TGTGCCAGCGGGACTAGCGGAAGCAGAGCCTACGAGCAGTACTTC CASGTSGSRAYEQYF
once TRBJ1-5 NA TRBV19 TGTGCCAGTAGTCCCCGGGACTTACCGGGGCCCCAGCATTTT CASSPRDLPGPQHF
NA TRBJ1-1 NA TRBV6-5 TGTGCCAGCTCGGGGAACACTGAAGCTTTCTTT CASSGNTEAFF
NA TRBJ2-3 NA TRBV30 TGTGCCTGGAGTGTAGGCACACGACAGACAGATACGCAGTATTTT CAWSVGTRQTDTQYF
NA TRBJ1-4 NA TRBV7-9 TGTGCCAGCAGCTTTGGAGCCTCCCCTCGAGGTGAAAAACTGTTTTTT CASSFGASPRGEKLFF
NA TRBJ1-2 TRBD1 TRBV5-6 TGTGCCAGCAGCCTGGACAGGGGGCGAGGCTACACCTTC CASSLDRGRGYTF
NA TRBJ2-1 TRBD1 TRBV6-5 TGTGCCAGCAGTTACGGGGGACAGGCCTACAATGAGCAGTTCTTC CASSYGGQAYNEQFF
NA TRBJ2-3 TRBD2 TRBV4-1 TGCGCCAGCAGCCAGGGCGGGGGGGGTGAGGATACGCAGTATTTT CASSQGGGGEDTQYF
NA TRBJ2-5 NA TRBV25-1 TGTGCCAGCAGTGTGTCCGGGGTAATCGGGACCCAGTACTTC CASSVSGVIGTQYF
NA TRBJ2-5 TRBD2 TRBV19 TGTGCCAGTAGCCAGCGGGGAGGGGAGACCCAGTACTTC CASSQRGGETQYF
NA TRBJ1-1 NA TRBV7-6 TGTGCCAGCAGCCAACATCCGTCCACATTGAACACTGAAGCTTTCTTT CASSQHPSTLNTEAFF
NA TRBJ2-5 NA TRBV27 TGTGCCAGACTCCACTGTGGTCTTGAGACCCAGTACTTC CARLHCGLETQYF
NA TRBJ2-7 TRBD2 TRBV9 TGTGCCAGCAGCCCCCGATCAGGGAGGCTAGCGGGAGACTACGAGCAGTACTTC CASSPRSGRLAGDYEQYF
NA TRBJ1-6 NA TRBV14 TGTGCCAGCAGCCATAAGGCGGTTTTTTGGGATAATTCACCCCTCCACTTT CASSHKAVFWDNSPLHF
NA TRBJ2-1 TRBD2 TRBV27 TGTGCCAGCAGTACCCTAGCGGTTGGCTCCTACAATGAGCAGTTCTTC CASSTLAVGSYNEQFF
NA TRBJ2-4 NA TRBV29-1 TGCAGCGTTGAAGGCCCTGGGCTAGCCAAAAACATTCAGTACTTC CSVEGPGLAKNIQYF
NA TRBJ2-2 TRBD2 TRBV5-1 TGCGCCAGCAGCAGGACTAGCGGGAGTCCCGGGGAGCTGTTTTTT CASSRTSGSPGELFF
NA TRBJ2-3 NA TRBV4-1 TGCGCCAGCAGCCAAGTAGTCCCTAGCGAGGATACGCAGTATTTT CASSQVVPSEDTQYF
NA TRBJ2-7 TRBD1 TRBV7-3 TGTGCCAGCAGCCCGACAGGGGCGGGGGAGCAGTACTTC CASSPTGAGEQYF
NA TRBJ2-5 TRBD2 TRBV7-8 TGTGCCAGCAGACCGACGCGGGGGGGTCAAGAGACCCAGTACTTC CASRPTRGGQETQYF
NA TRBJ2-7 NA TRBV30 TGTGCCTGGATCCCGGCCGTGCAGGGCAGTAGGTACGAGCAGTACTTC CAWIPAVQGSRYEQYF
few TRBJ2-7 TRBD1 TRBV6-1 TGTGCCACCTCGGACAGGCTCTACGAGCAGTACTTC CATSDRLYEQYF
NA TRBJ1-2 NA TRBV6-1 TGTGCCAGCAGCGGACTGAGTTATGGCTACACCTTC CASSGLSYGYTF
NA TRBJ1-2 NA TRBV19 TGTGCCAGTAGTAGAGGATGGGATGGCTACACCTTC CASSRGWDGYTF
NA TRBJ1-6 NA TRBV6-1 TGTGCCAGCAGTGAAGCGGAGGGCTTGAATTCACCCCTCCACTTT CASSEAEGLNSPLHF
NA TRBJ2-3 TRBD2 TRBV5-1 TGCGCCAGCAGCCTAGCTAGCGGGGGGGCCGTAAAAGATACGCAGTATTTT CASSLASGGAVKDTQYF
NA TRBJ2-2 TRBD1 TRBV19 TGTGCCAGTAGTTCGACAGGGGCCGGGGAGCTGTTTTTT CASSSTGAGELFF
NA TRBJ2-7 NA TRBV12-5 TGTGCTAGTGGCCCGAGCGCCTACGAGCAGTACTTC CASGPSAYEQYF
NA TRBJ2-2 NA TRBV4-3 TGCGCCAGCGCGTACGTCGCGAACACCGGGGAGCTGTTTTTT CASAYVANTGELFF
NA TRBJ2-1 NA TRBV30 TGTGCCTGTTATTCGCCAGGGGACAATGAGCAGTTCTTC CACYSPGDNEQFF
NA TRBJ2-5 NA TRBV2 TGTGCCAGCAGTGTATCGGAGACCCAGTACTTC CASSVSETQYF
few TRBJ2-1 NA TRBV5-4 TGTGCCAGCAGCTTAAGACAGGTCAATGAGCAGTTCTTC CASSLRQVNEQFF
NA TRBJ2-2 NA TRBV7-2 TGTGCCAGCAGCCCCGGACAGGGAGGGAGGGAGCTGTTTTTT CASSPGQGGRELFF
NA TRBJ2-3 TRBD2 TRBV4-2 TGTGCCAGCAGCCAGGCCGCTAGCGGGATCCCAAATACGCAGTATTTT CASSQAASGIPNTQYF
NA TRBJ1-1 NA TRBV6-4 TGTGCCGTACACAGACCGCTAACTGAAGCTTTCTTT CAVHRPLTEAFF
NA TRBJ2-2 NA TRBV14 TGTGCCAGCAGCCCACCGACCCGGGGACAGAACACCGGGGAGCTGTTTTTT CASSPPTRGQNTGELFF
NA TRBJ1-2 TRBD1 TRBV6-6 TGTGCCAGCAGTCAACCCTCGACAGGGAGAGGCTACACCTTC CASSQPSTGRGYTF
NA TRBJ1-2 TRBD1 TRBV4-1 TGCGCCAGCAGCCCTTACCCGGGACAGGGAGGAGGGGCTAACTATGGCTACACCTTC CASSPYPGQGGGANYGYTF
NA TRBJ1-2 TRBD1 TRBV7-6 TGTGCCAGCAGCCCCGGGACAGACCTCTATGGCTACACCTTC CASSPGTDLYGYTF
NA TRBJ1-6 NA TRBV19 TGTGCCAGATACACAGGCTCCTATAATTCACCCCTCCACTTT CARYTGSYNSPLHF
NA TRBJ2-5 NA TRBV5-1 TGCGCCAGCAGCCGTATTACAGGGATGGGGGAGACCCAGTACTTC CASSRITGMGETQYF
NA TRBJ2-1 TRBD2 TRBV18 TGTGCCAGCTCACCAATCCTAGCGGGAGGGCGGAGTGAGCAGTTCTTC CASSPILAGGRSEQFF
NA TRBJ2-2 NA TRBV5-4 TGTGCCAGCAGCCCGGGACTGAGTTTCACCGGGGAGCTGTTTTTT CASSPGLSFTGELFF
NA TRBJ2-7 NA TRBV6-5 TGTGCCAGCAGTGATCGGGGATACTACGAGCAGTACTTC CASSDRGYYEQYF
NA TRBJ1-2 TRBD1 TRBV5-6 TGTGCCAGCAGCGGATCCGGGACAGGGGAAGACTATGGCTACACCTTC CASSGSGTGEDYGYTF
NA TRBJ1-2 NA TRBV4-2 TGTGCCAGCAGCCAAGCAGGGGCAGAGGGCCTCATCTATGGCTACACCTTC CASSQAGAEGLIYGYTF
NA TRBJ2-7 TRBD1 TRBV28 TGTGCCAGCAGCCAGACCGGACAGGGCTTGTGGTACGAGCAGTACTTC CASSQTGQGLWYEQYF
NA TRBJ2-7 TRBD2 TRBV6-4 TGTGCCAGCAGGGGCGGGAGTAGGTACGAGCAGTACTTC CASRGGSRYEQYF
NA TRBJ2-2 TRBD2 TRBV27 TGTGCCAGCAGTATTACGTCACTAGCGGGGGCGAACACCGGGGAGCTGTTTTTT CASSITSLAGANTGELFF
NA TRBJ2-7 NA TRBV28 TGTGCCAGCAGTTTAGGGGGGACTGGGCTCTACGAGCAGTACTTC CASSLGGTGLYEQYF
NA TRBJ2-3 NA TRBV18 TGTGCCAGCTCACCACTGGGACACCCAGATACGCAGTATTTT CASSPLGHPDTQYF